Detailed here is one T cell receptor (beta chain). Its antigen is not yet known. Instrument used: NextSeq 550. The Human TCR Profiling Kit (MiLaboratory) was used to prepare UMI-labeled 5' RACE TRB cDNA libraries. The full amount of extracted RNA was used for cDNA synthesis, and the full amount of resulting cDNA was used for PCR amplification. Libraries were prepared in parallel with an identical number of PCR cycles. The study's own analysis went as follows. MIGEC and MiXCR extracted about 53,000 +/- 10,000 unique UMI-labeled TRB cDNA molecules per library, requiring at least two reads per UMI. Each library averaged about 40,000 +/- 10,000 functional in-frame TRB CDR3 nucleotide clonotypes without stop codons. After each sample was downsampled to 5000 UMI-labeled TRB molecules, VDJtools was used to calculate diversity metrics such as normalized Shannon-Wiener and Chao1. VDJtools was used to calculate clonotype-size-weighted physicochemical properties of the central five CDR3 residues, namely interaction energy, strength, volume and Kidera factor 4. Each entry corresponds to one CDR3 protein sequence from reads that TCRdb reprocessed, and DNA is not given. Here the V and J calls rest on TCRdb's processing, not on the authors' analysis. This specimen's table enumerates fewer than 80,000 distinct CDR3 sequences. The ten biggest clones cover about 4.5% of the sample.

Each CD8+ T cell subset was flow-sorted in triplicate, and 300,000 or so cells per subset were placed directly into RLT lysis buffer. To exclude memory contaminants, naive CD8+ T cells were stringently defined as CD45RO-CCR7+CD27+CD95-. Peripheral blood mononuclear cells were isolated from buffy coats by standard density gradient centrifugation. A FACSAria III was used to flow-sort naive CD8+ T cells into CXCR3-negative and CXCR3-positive populations. Total RNA was extracted from sorted cells using an RNeasy Mini Kit. Looking up the germline V gene yields CDR1 MGHRA and CDR2 YSYEKL. The CDR3 contains 20 residues, cysteine and phenylalanine counted. No DNA appears here. The entry originates in a study of CXCR3-negative and CXCR3-positive naive CD8 T cells (dated by TCRdb to the late 2010s). Context from the whole study: About 135 million TRB reads were obtained in total, roughly 1.5 +/- 0.3 million reads per library. Diversity and physicochemical repertoire analyses covered roughly ten donors pooled from two independent experiments. Naive subsets from about five donors and memory cells from 3 donors were included in the TRBV-TRBJ cluster analysis.

Paper-wide results and their limitations: Surface CD5, linked to self-reactivity in mice, was comparable between naive subsets; TCR interaction strength was therefore also inferred from TRB CDR3 physicochemical properties. Comparably high repertoire diversity was found in both naive subsets, whereas much lower repertoire diversity was found in memory CD8+ T cells. Naive CXCR3-negative and CXCR3-positive cells from the same donor showed similar TRBV-TRBJ usage, whereas memory cells showed distinct patterns. Freshly isolated PBMCs were used for most assays because CXCR3 expression partially decreased after cryopreservation. Compared with CXCR3-negative naive cells, CXCR3-positive naive cells had TRB CDR3s with higher hydrophobicity (lower Kidera factor 4), lower energy, and higher strength and volume indices.

What was sequenced was naive CXCR3- CD8+ T cells from blood. The sample's cell subset or site, from its label and the paper: CD45RO-CCR7+CD27+CD95- naive CD8+ T cells lacking CXCR3 (TNR3-). The sequence joins TRBV4-1 to TRBJ1-1. This TCR was recovered from a human donor in good health. Some clones in this sample may be carry-over from other donors' samples. CDR3 reads: CASSQDPSAGGGYLNTEAFF.